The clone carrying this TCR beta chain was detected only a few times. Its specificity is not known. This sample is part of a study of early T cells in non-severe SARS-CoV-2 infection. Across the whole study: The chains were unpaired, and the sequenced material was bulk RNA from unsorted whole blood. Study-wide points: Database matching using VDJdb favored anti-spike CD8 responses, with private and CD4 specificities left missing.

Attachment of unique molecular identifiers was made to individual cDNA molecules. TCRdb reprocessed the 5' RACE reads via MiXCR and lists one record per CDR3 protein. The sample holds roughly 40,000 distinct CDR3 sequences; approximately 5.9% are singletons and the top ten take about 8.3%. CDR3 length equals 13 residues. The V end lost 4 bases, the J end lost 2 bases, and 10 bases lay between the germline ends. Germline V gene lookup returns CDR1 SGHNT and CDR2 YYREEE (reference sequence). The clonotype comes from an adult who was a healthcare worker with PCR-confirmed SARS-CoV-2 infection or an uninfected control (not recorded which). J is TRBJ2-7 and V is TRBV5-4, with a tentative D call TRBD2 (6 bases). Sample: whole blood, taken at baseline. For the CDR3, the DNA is TGTGCCAGCAGCCCGACGGGGGCCTACGAGCAGTACTTC. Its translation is CASSPTGAYEQYF.